The 24 T cell receptor beta chains in this list originate from one sample, sequenced in a study of cytomegalovirus exposure and HLA in healthy donors. PCR amplification relied on 60 Vbeta primers (plus 13 Jbeta primers). Profiled with immunoSEQ multiplex PCR; TCRdb holds only in-frame clones, not every one. The repertoire holds about 110,000 clones, with over 55% as singletons. The specimen was PBMCs. These receptors were collected from a female donor in good health and CMV-seronegative.

The chain uses TRBV10-3 and TRBJ1-1; D unresolved. The CDR3 loop spans 13 amino acids. Germline CDR1 is ENHRY and CDR2 is SYGVKD. With 8 bases removed from V and 2 bases from J, the gap between germline ends came to 12 bases. In nucleotides, the CDR3 is TGTGCCATCTTCCAGAAACCTAACACTGAAGCTTTCTTT. Translating gives CAIFQKPNTEAFF.

CDR3 sequence (DNA): TGCGCCAGCAGTCGATCGACTCATAACTATGGCTACACCTTC. Translating it yields CASSRSTHNYGYTF. The genes are TRBV23-1 and TRBJ1-2, with D hard to call. Being an ORF, TRBV23-1 has a function that is uncertain. This CDR3 has 14 amino acids. The V and J ends lost 4 bases and 1 base respectively, with 10 bases between them.

The chain couples TRBV6-5 to TRBJ2-7; 9 bases match TRBD2. V shed 10 bases and J 3 bases; nucleotides not matched to a gene: 10. The germline V gene has CDR1 MNHEY and CDR2 SVGAGI. This CDR3 contains 14 residues. The CDR3 coding sequence is TGTGCCACGCGGGAGGGGGGAACTGGCTACGAGCAGTACTTC. Amino acids: CATREGGTGYEQYF.

The chain joins TRBV7-8 to TRBJ1-1; TRBD1 matches 7 bases. The CDR3 loop spans 17 amino acids. Germline CDR1 SGHVS, CDR2 FQNEAQ. Trimming removed 0 bases from V and 3 bases from J; junction bases left unmatched: 10. The CDR3 DNA reads as TGTGCCAGCAGCTTAGCGATTAGCAGGGGGAGAGACACTGAAGCTTTCTTT. It codes for CASSLAISRGRDTEAFF.

The chain employs TRBV4-2 and TRBJ2-1, with D tentatively TRBD1 (6 bases). The V gene's germline CDR1 is LGHNA and CDR2 YNFKEQ. This CDR3 is 11 amino acids long. The chain's CDR3 is CASMGANEQFF. DNA for the CDR3: TGTGCTTCGATGGGGGCCAATGAGCAGTTCTTC.

The chain joins TRBV5-5 to TRBJ2-7, with 9 bases that match TRBD1. The CDR3 is made up of 14 amino acids. Per germline, CDR1 SGHKS and CDR2 YYEKEE (reference sequence). With 4 bases clipped from V and 2 bases from J, the junction kept 4 bases outside the gene matches. The CDR3, as DNA: TGTGCCAGCAGCCAGGGACAGGGTACCTACGAGCAGTACTTC. Translation: CASSQGQGTYEQYF.

The rearrangement links TRBV7-9 to TRBJ1-2, with D perhaps matching TRBD1 (5 bases). The CDR3 length is 13 residues. V was clipped by 9 bases and J by 7 bases, with 18 bases between them. The germline V gene has CDR1 SEHNR and CDR2 FQNEAQ (reference sequence). The CDR3 sequence is CASTPGLSGGYTF. The CDR3 DNA sequence: TGTGCCAGTACCCCGGGACTCTCCGGTGGCTACACCTTC.

J is TRBJ2-7 and V is TRBV28; the match to TRBD1 covers 11 bases. The ends lost 5 bases at V and 3 bases at J; junction bases unmatched: 6. The CDR3 runs 15 residues. Germline V gene lookup returns CDR1 MDHEN and CDR2 SYDVKM. The CDR3 reads CASSLAGTGGYEQYF. Here the CDR3 DNA reads TGTGCCAGCAGTCTTGCCGGGACAGGGGGCTACGAGCAGTACTTC. Supplemented by reference TRBV28 and TRBJ2-7, the full variable domain reads DVKVTQSSRYLVKRTGEKVFLECVQDMDHENMFWYRQDPGLGLRLIYFSYDVKMKEKGDIPEGYSVSREKKERFSLILESASTNQTSMYLCASSLAGTGGYEQYFGPGTRLTVT.

This clone was recorded a few times. V usage is TRBV2 and J usage is TRBJ1-1, with D possibly TRBD1 on 6 matching bases. The V gene's germline CDR1 is SNHLY and CDR2 FYNNEI. The CDR3 is made up of 12 amino acids. V dropped 4 bases and J dropped 4 bases, with 7 bases sitting between them. The CDR3 loop is CASSGGRTEAFF. Here the CDR3 DNA reads TGTGCCAGCAGTGGGGGGCGCACTGAAGCTTTCTTT.

The V call is TRBV7-9, the J call TRBJ2-7; 8 bases are a match to TRBD1. This CDR3 has 15 amino acids. Germline trimming cut 4 bases from V and 7 bases from J; bases unmatched to any gene: 12. Germline V gene sequence: CDR1 SEHNR, CDR2 FQNEAQ (reference sequence). CDR3 residues: CASSSWTGKTGEQYF. The CDR3 nucleotides read TGTGCCAGCAGCTCATGGACAGGGAAAACAGGAGAGCAGTACTTC.

In its sample, this clone was seen once. V gene TRBV5-4 combines with J gene TRBJ2-1; 13 bases match TRBD2. Germline V gives CDR1 SGHNT, CDR2 YYREEE (reference sequence). The V and J ends lost 4 bases and 4 bases, in that order; junction bases with no gene match: 5. This CDR3 has 16 amino acids. In DNA, the CDR3 is TGTGCCAGCAGCCCCGGGACTAGCGGGACTTACAATGAGCAGTTCTTC. Amino acid sequence: CASSPGTSGTYNEQFF.

The V and J genes are TRBV6-5 and TRBJ2-3, with 8 bases aligning to TRBD2. The CDR3 has 15 amino acids. CDR1 is MNHEY and CDR2 is SVGAGI in the germline V gene. V lost 2 bases and J lost 3; bases outside the gene matches: 4. In DNA, the CDR3 is TGTGCCAGCAGTTACAGCGGGACTAGTACAGATACGCAGTATTTT. Encoded protein: CASSYSGTSTDTQYF.

V usage is TRBV7-9 and J usage is TRBJ2-1; 9 positions agree with TRBD2. This CDR3 contains 15 residues. CDR1 and CDR2 from the germline V gene are SEHNR and FQNEAQ (reference sequence). V lost 5 bases, J lost 7 bases, and 9 bases stayed unmatched. The CDR3 nucleotides are TGTGCCAGCAGCGTTAGCGGGAGTCCTACAAATGAGCAGTTCTTC. Its protein product is CASSVSGSPTNEQFF.

This sequence joins TRBV5-1 and TRBJ2-1, with 11 bases fitting TRBD1. The CDR3 has 16 amino acids. Germline CDR1 reads SGHRS; CDR2 reads YFSETQ. The ends lost 0 bases at V and 3 bases at J; junction bases unmatched: 2. CDR3 bases: TGCGCCAGCAGCTTGGGAGGGACAGGGGGCTACAATGAGCAGTTCTTC. Translated: CASSLGGTGGYNEQFF. Full variable domain (rest looked up from reference TRBV5-1 and TRBJ2-1): KAGVTQTPRYLIKTRGQQVTLSCSPISGHRSVSWYQQTPGQGLQFLFEYFSETQRNKGNFPGRFSGRQFSNSRSEMNVSTLELGDSALYLCASSLGGTGGYNEQFFGPGTRLTVL.

This clone was counted between two and nine times. The V call is TRBV15, the J call TRBJ2-7; maybe TRBD1 (6 bases). The CDR3 loop spans 13 amino acids. CDR1 LNHNV and CDR2 YYDKDF come from the germline V gene (reference sequence). Trimming left V 3 bases short and J 3 bases short, with 9 bases between. The CDR3 region has the DNA TGTGCCACCAGCAGGTCAGGGGTCTACGAGCAGTACTTC. Translating it yields CATSRSGVYEQYF.

The V and J genes are TRBV6-6 and TRBJ2-1; TRBD1 is a possible D gene (6 bases). The CDR3 runs to 16 residues. Germline CDR1 MNHNY, CDR2 SVGAGI (reference sequence). Trimming removed 3 bases from V and 5 bases from J, with 17 bases in between. Here the CDR3 reads CASSYAGARGHNEQFF. Here the CDR3 DNA reads TGTGCCAGCAGTTATGCGGGCGCCAGGGGCCACAATGAGCAGTTCTTC.

The chain carries TRBV7-2 and TRBJ1-2; 8 nucleotides match TRBD1. The V gene end was trimmed by 4 bases and the J gene end by 4 bases; junction bases not matched to a gene: 5. The CDR3 is 14 residues long. Germline CDR1 reads SGHTA; CDR2 reads FQGNSA. The CDR3 loop reads CASSYQGASYGYTF. In DNA form, the CDR3 reads TGTGCCAGCAGCTACCAGGGGGCGAGCTATGGCTACACCTTC.

This chain links TRBV29-1 with TRBJ2-2, with 10 bases identical to TRBD1. Trimming at V came to 7 bases and at J to 1 base, leaving 3 bases not matched to a gene. Germline CDR1 reads SQVTM; CDR2 reads ANQGSEA. This CDR3 contains 14 residues. The chain's CDR3 is CSARDRGNTGELFF. In DNA, the CDR3 is TGCAGCGCCCGGGACAGGGGGAACACCGGGGAGCTGTTTTTT.

Concerning this clone itself: A junction boundary mismatches the germline segment, possibly from a read error. This chain links TRBV7-7 with TRBJ2-5; D is perhaps TRBD2 (5 bases). The CDR3 sequence is 15 residues long. Germline lookup yields CDR1 SSHAT and CDR2 FNYEAQ (reference sequence). This CDR3 reads CASSSGPPEGETQYF. The CDR3 DNA follows: TGTGCTAGCAGCTCAGGACCCCCCGAGGGAGAGACCCAGTACTTC.

This rearrangement joins TRBV5-4 to TRBJ2-3; 14 bases agree with TRBD2. J lost 5 bases, V lost 4 bases, and 9 bases had no gene match. CDR1 and CDR2 from the germline V gene are SGHNT and YYREEE (reference sequence). The CDR3 sequence is 17 residues long. The CDR3 DNA reads as TGTGCCAGCAGCCTAGGACTAGCGGGAGGCCTGGGAGATACGCAGTATTTT. Encoded protein: CASSLGLAGGLGDTQYF.

The V and J genes are TRBV2 and TRBJ1-2; perhaps TRBD1 as D (6 bases). Germline V lookup: CDR1 SNHLY, CDR2 FYNNEI. The CDR3 has 15 residues. With 1 base removed from V and 5 bases from J, the gap between germline ends came to 14 bases. For the CDR3, the DNA is TGTGCCAGCAGTGAAGTCTCAGGGGTTGGATATGGCTACACCTTC. Translation gives CASSEVSGVGYGYTF.

The rearrangement uses TRBV5-4 and TRBJ1-1, with a possible D match to TRBD1 (5 bases). Germline loops: CDR1 SGHNT, CDR2 YYREEE (reference sequence). The ends were cut back, 1 base at V and 0 bases at J, with 10 bases in the middle. This CDR3 has 15 amino acids. The CDR3 reads CASSLSRQLNTEAFF. In DNA form, the CDR3 reads TGTGCCAGCAGCTTGTCTAGACAGCTGAACACTGAAGCTTTCTTT.

The rearrangement joins TRBV19 to TRBJ1-1, with no clear D. CDR1 and CDR2 (germline): LNHDA, SQIVND (reference sequence). V lost 6 bases and J lost 1, with 12 bases in between. The CDR3 loop spans 14 amino acids. The CDR3: CASRWEGPNTEAFF. The CDR3 nucleotides are TGTGCCAGTAGGTGGGAGGGTCCGAACACTGAAGCTTTCTTT.

This sequence joins TRBV2 and TRBJ1-6, with TRBD1 identical over 8 bases. With V trimmed by 8 bases and J by 9 bases, 9 bases remained unmatched. In germline, CDR1 is SNHLY, CDR2 FYNNEI. This CDR3 contains 14 residues. This chain's CDR3 is CASDETGAGSPLHF. CDR3 nucleotide sequence: TGTGCCAGCGATGAGACAGGGGCGGGTTCACCCCTCCACTTT.